The source of this T cell receptor beta chain is a study of technical replicates of blood from several donors. Profiling relied on immunoSEQ multiplex PCR, and the TCRdb table lists in-frame clones only, not all of them. This table has around 100,000 clones, approximately 94% appearing once. This CDR3 is built from 13 residues. Trimming shortened V by 1 base and J by 6 bases, and 7 bases separated the two germline ends. Germline V CDR1 and CDR2: SGDLS, YYNGEE. The material sequenced was T cells isolated from PBMCs. The V gene is TRBV9, the J gene TRBJ2-2, with D perhaps matching TRBD1 (6 bases). The receptor comes from a human donor in good health. In nucleotides, the CDR3 is TGTGCCAGCAGCGTACGGACAGCCGGGGAGCTGTTTTTT. This codes for CASSVRTAGELFF.